These T cell receptor beta chains were read from a single sample in a study of blood T cell repertoires in COVID-19. TCRdb keeps only in-frame clones here, not all; method: immunoSEQ multiplex PCR. The sample gives around 310,000 clones, approximately 89% of which show up once; 9.5% is in the top ten. The sequencing input was PBMCs or T cells enriched from blood (not recorded which). All receptors come from a woman aged 40 to 49 who had recovered from COVID-19. CDR3s include the opening cysteine and the closing phenylalanine or tryptophan. Fields, in order: J gene, V gene, D gene, clone size, CDR3 DNA, CDR3 protein. A D gene is named only where the DNA matches it firmly. Clone size, where shown, is once, few, many, or a class for clones that have expanded.

J gene: TRBJ2-7
V gene: TRBV7-8
D gene: .
clone size: .
CDR3 DNA: TGTGCCAGCAGCTCAGGGGTGGATGTCCGGGGCGGACCCTCCTACGAGCAGTACTTC
CDR3 protein: CASSSGVDVRGGPSYEQYF

J gene: TRBJ2-1
V gene: TRBV5-1
D gene: TRBD2
clone size: .
CDR3 DNA: TGCGCCAGCAGCTTGGGACTAGCGGGGGGGCTGGGCAATGAGCAGTTCTTC
CDR3 protein: CASSLGLAGGLGNEQFF

J gene: TRBJ1-1
V gene: TRBV9
D gene: TRBD1
clone size: .
CDR3 DNA: TGTGCCAGCAGCGCTTCGACAGGGGGCACTGAAGCTTTCTTT
CDR3 protein: CASSASTGGTEAFF

J gene: TRBJ2-5
V gene: TRBV10-1
D gene: .
clone size: .
CDR3 DNA: TGCGCCAGCAGTGATGTCTGGGCGTGTGAGACCCAGTACTTC
CDR3 protein: CASSDVWACETQYF

J gene: TRBJ1-6
V gene: TRBV7-3
D gene: TRBD1
clone size: .
CDR3 DNA: TGTGCCAGCGCAACAGGGGGTAATTCACCCCTCCACTTT
CDR3 protein: CASATGGNSPLHF

J gene: TRBJ2-1
V gene: TRBV19
D gene: .
clone size: .
CDR3 DNA: TGTGCCAGTAGTATGTCGCACTTTTACAATGAGCAGTTCTTC
CDR3 protein: CASSMSHFYNEQFF

J gene: TRBJ2-3
V gene: TRBV9
D gene: .
clone size: .
CDR3 DNA: TGTGCCAGCACCCTGGGGGGACTTGACAGCACAGATACGCAGTATTTT
CDR3 protein: CASTLGGLDSTDTQYF

J gene: TRBJ2-7
V gene: TRBV13
D gene: TRBD2
clone size: .
CDR3 DNA: TGTGCCAGCAGCATTGGGACTAGCGGGGGTAGCTACGAGCAGTACTTC
CDR3 protein: CASSIGTSGGSYEQYF

J gene: TRBJ1-4
V gene: TRBV5-4
D gene: .
clone size: .
CDR3 DNA: TGTGCCAGCAGCTTGGTCGGAGGAAGCTCCAATGAAAAACTGTTTTTT
CDR3 protein: CASSLVGGSSNEKLFF

J gene: TRBJ2-5
V gene: TRBV11-3
D gene: TRBD1
clone size: .
CDR3 DNA: TGTGCCAGCAGCTTAGAGGGACAGGGGGCGGTCCAGACCCAGTACTTC
CDR3 protein: CASSLEGQGAVQTQYF

J gene: TRBJ2-7
V gene: TRBV10-1
D gene: TRBD1
clone size: .
CDR3 DNA: TGCGCCAGCAGTCCTACCCGGGACAGCTCCTACGAGCAGTACTTC
CDR3 protein: CASSPTRDSSYEQYF

J gene: TRBJ2-1
V gene: TRBV11-3
D gene: TRBD1
clone size: .
CDR3 DNA: TGTGCCAGCAGCTTAGAAGGGACAGGGCACAATGAGCAGTTCTTC
CDR3 protein: CASSLEGTGHNEQFF

J gene: TRBJ2-1
V gene: TRBV2
D gene: TRBD2
clone size: .
CDR3 DNA: TGTGCCAGCAGGAACCTAGCGGGAGACTACAATGAGCAGTTCTTC
CDR3 protein: CASRNLAGDYNEQFF

J gene: TRBJ2-2
V gene: TRBV19
D gene: TRBD2
clone size: .
CDR3 DNA: TGTGCCGGACATAGCGGGATCACCGGGGAGCTGTTTTTT
CDR3 protein: CAGHSGITGELFF

J gene: TRBJ2-2
V gene: TRBV5-1
D gene: .
clone size: .
CDR3 DNA: TGCGCCAGCAGTTTTCCTACCGGGGAGCTGTTTTTT
CDR3 protein: CASSFPTGELFF

J gene: TRBJ2-7
V gene: TRBV2
D gene: .
clone size: .
CDR3 DNA: TGTGCCAGCAGAGTCAGGGGGGCCTCCTACGAGCAGTACTTC
CDR3 protein: CASRVRGASYEQYF

J gene: TRBJ2-7
V gene: TRBV11-3
D gene: TRBD1
clone size: .
CDR3 DNA: TGTGCCAGCAGCCCAGGGACAGGGGGGGACGAGCAGTACTTC
CDR3 protein: CASSPGTGGDEQYF

J gene: TRBJ2-7
V gene: TRBV2
D gene: TRBD1
clone size: .
CDR3 DNA: TGTGCCAGTCAGGGACAGTCCGCCCACTCCTACGAGCAGTACTTC
CDR3 protein: CASQGQSAHSYEQYF

J gene: TRBJ2-3
V gene: TRBV5-1
D gene: .
clone size: .
CDR3 DNA: TGCGCCAGCAGCTCCCGGACGGCGGGGACAGATACGCAGTATTTT
CDR3 protein: CASSSRTAGTDTQYF

J gene: TRBJ2-2
V gene: TRBV4-3
D gene: .
clone size: .
CDR3 DNA: TGCGCCAGCAGCCAAGTGGCGGGGGCCAACACCGGGGAGCTGTTTTTT
CDR3 protein: CASSQVAGANTGELFF

J gene: TRBJ1-2
V gene: TRBV7-9
D gene: .
clone size: .
CDR3 DNA: TGTGCCAGCAGCTTAGGGGGGGAAAGCTATGGCTACACCTTC
CDR3 protein: CASSLGGESYGYTF

J gene: TRBJ1-3
V gene: TRBV13
D gene: .
clone size: .
CDR3 DNA: TGTGCCAGCAGCGATTACAGGGGAAACACCATATATTTT
CDR3 protein: CASSDYRGNTIYF

J gene: TRBJ2-1
V gene: TRBV12-5
D gene: .
clone size: few
CDR3 DNA: TGTGCTAGTGGTTTGAACAGGGACAATGAGCAGTTCTTC
CDR3 protein: CASGLNRDNEQFF

J gene: TRBJ2-1
V gene: TRBV9
D gene: .
clone size: .
CDR3 DNA: TGTGCCATCCTCCCACGGAGCTCCTACAATGAGCAGTTCTTC
CDR3 protein: CAILPRSSYNEQFF

J gene: TRBJ2-1
V gene: TRBV11-3
D gene: TRBD2
clone size: once
CDR3 DNA: TGTGCCAGCAGCTTCGGGACTAGCGGGGGCTACAATGAGCAGTTCTTC
CDR3 protein: CASSFGTSGGYNEQFF

J gene: TRBJ2-3
V gene: TRBV7-2
D gene: TRBD2
clone size: .
CDR3 DNA: TGTGCCAGCAGCTTATTCCCTACTAGCGGGACGTATTCAGATACGCAGTATTTT
CDR3 protein: CASSLFPTSGTYSDTQYF

J gene: TRBJ1-5
V gene: TRBV9
D gene: .
clone size: .
CDR3 DNA: TGTGCCAGCAGCCCTGGACCCTCTCAGGGCGGTCAGCCCCAGCATTTT
CDR3 protein: CASSPGPSQGGQPQHF

J gene: TRBJ2-3
V gene: TRBV10-1
D gene: TRBD2
clone size: .
CDR3 DNA: TGCGCCAGCAGTCCTAGCGGGGCAGATACGCAGTATTTT
CDR3 protein: CASSPSGADTQYF

J gene: TRBJ2-1
V gene: TRBV2
D gene: TRBD1
clone size: .
CDR3 DNA: TGTGCCACCTCAGACAGGGGGCGCCGTAATGAGCAGTTCTTC
CDR3 protein: CATSDRGRRNEQFF

J gene: TRBJ2-5
V gene: TRBV7-9
D gene: TRBD1
clone size: .
CDR3 DNA: TGTGCCAGCAGCTTGGACAGGGGGACAATTGAGACCCAGTACTTC
CDR3 protein: CASSLDRGTIETQYF

J gene: TRBJ1-2
V gene: TRBV5-5
D gene: .
clone size: .
CDR3 DNA: TGTGCCAGCAGCTTGGGAGACCGACTTTTTGGCTACACCTTC
CDR3 protein: CASSLGDRLFGYTF

J gene: TRBJ2-7
V gene: TRBV4-1
D gene: TRBD2
clone size: .
CDR3 DNA: TGCGCCAGCAGCCAAGAGGGGTGGGGCGGGAGTAGATCCTACGAGCAGTACTTC
CDR3 protein: CASSQEGWGGSRSYEQYF

J gene: TRBJ1-1
V gene: TRBV9
D gene: TRBD1
clone size: .
CDR3 DNA: TGTGCCAGCAGCGTAACAGGGGCGAACACTGAAGCTTTCTTT
CDR3 protein: CASSVTGANTEAFF

J gene: TRBJ2-2
V gene: TRBV29-1
D gene: .
clone size: .
CDR3 DNA: TGCAGCGCAGTTGGTAGACGGGACACCGGGGAGCTGTTTTTT
CDR3 protein: CSAVGRRDTGELFF

J gene: TRBJ2-1
V gene: TRBV13
D gene: .
clone size: .
CDR3 DNA: TGTGCCAGCAGCGTATCACTAGTGATCGGTGAGCAGTTCTTC
CDR3 protein: CASSVSLVIGEQFF

J gene: TRBJ1-1
V gene: TRBV10-1
D gene: .
clone size: .
CDR3 DNA: TGCGCCAGCAGTGCGCCCTCAGAAAAGGCAGGGGACCGTAGGAACACTGAAGCTTTCTTT
CDR3 protein: CASSAPSEKAGDRRNTEAFF

J gene: TRBJ2-7
V gene: TRBV29-1
D gene: TRBD2
clone size: .
CDR3 DNA: TGCAGCGTTGGACCAGCGGGACGGAACGAGCAGTACTTC
CDR3 protein: CSVGPAGRNEQYF

J gene: TRBJ1-2
V gene: TRBV10-3
D gene: TRBD1
clone size: .
CDR3 DNA: TGTGCCATCAGCGAAAAGGGGGCGGACTATGGCTACACCTTC
CDR3 protein: CAISEKGADYGYTF

J gene: TRBJ2-1
V gene: TRBV7-8
D gene: .
clone size: .
CDR3 DNA: TGTGCCAGCAGCTCACAGTGGGGGGACAATGAGCAGTTCTTC
CDR3 protein: CASSSQWGDNEQFF

J gene: TRBJ2-3
V gene: TRBV11-2
D gene: TRBD1
clone size: .
CDR3 DNA: TGTGCCAGCAGCCTGGGGACAGGGTACACAGATACGCAGTATTTT
CDR3 protein: CASSLGTGYTDTQYF

J gene: TRBJ2-3
V gene: TRBV7-2
D gene: .
clone size: .
CDR3 DNA: TGTGCCAGCAGCTTATCGGGCGGGAAGGCAGATACGCAGTATTTT
CDR3 protein: CASSLSGGKADTQYF

J gene: TRBJ2-1
V gene: TRBV7-9
D gene: TRBD2
clone size: .
CDR3 DNA: TGTGCCAGCAGCTCGCCACTAGCGGGAGGGCCCTACAATGAGCAGTTCTTC
CDR3 protein: CASSSPLAGGPYNEQFF

J gene: TRBJ2-7
V gene: TRBV4-2
D gene: .
clone size: .
CDR3 DNA: TGTGCCAGCAGCCAAGATAGACAGGCCTCCTACGAGCAGTACTTC
CDR3 protein: CASSQDRQASYEQYF

J gene: TRBJ2-2
V gene: TRBV19
D gene: .
clone size: .
CDR3 DNA: TGTGCCAGTAGTATAGCCGGACTAACAAACACCGGGGAGCTGTTTTTT
CDR3 protein: CASSIAGLTNTGELFF

J gene: TRBJ1-5
V gene: TRBV4-2
D gene: TRBD1
clone size: .
CDR3 DNA: TGTGCCAGCAGCCCCCGGGACAGAGACAATCAGCCCCAGCATTTT
CDR3 protein: CASSPRDRDNQPQHF

J gene: TRBJ2-7
V gene: TRBV27
D gene: .
clone size: .
CDR3 DNA: TGTGCCAGCAGGTTGAGCGGTTCCTACGAGCAGTACTTC
CDR3 protein: CASRLSGSYEQYF

J gene: TRBJ2-2
V gene: TRBV7-3
D gene: TRBD2
clone size: .
CDR3 DNA: TGTGCCAGCAGCTCATTAGCGGGAGAGGGCACCGGGGAGCTGTTTTTT
CDR3 protein: CASSSLAGEGTGELFF

J gene: TRBJ1-5
V gene: TRBV30
D gene: TRBD1
clone size: .
CDR3 DNA: TGTGCCTGGAGTGTAGGGACAGTTAGCAATCAGCCCCAGCATTTT
CDR3 protein: CAWSVGTVSNQPQHF

J gene: TRBJ1-1
V gene: TRBV10-3
D gene: TRBD1
clone size: .
CDR3 DNA: TGTGCCATCAGTAAGACAGGGGGCAGGACTGAAGCTTTCTTT
CDR3 protein: CAISKTGGRTEAFF

J gene: TRBJ2-7
V gene: TRBV15
D gene: TRBD2
clone size: .
CDR3 DNA: TGTGCCACCAGCAGAGATCGTAATAGCGGGTTTTACGAGCAGTACTTC
CDR3 protein: CATSRDRNSGFYEQYF

J gene: TRBJ1-2
V gene: TRBV3-1/TRBV3-2
D gene: .
clone size: .
CDR3 DNA: TGTGCCAGCAGCCAAAAAGGTCGGGGGGGCTATGGCTACACCTTC
CDR3 protein: CASSQKGRGGYGYTF

J gene: TRBJ2-7
V gene: TRBV21-1
D gene: .
clone size: once
CDR3 DNA: TGTGCCAGCAGCAAAGAGGAGACTAGCGGGAGTCGGTACGAGCAGTACTTC
CDR3 protein: CASSKEETSGSRYEQYF

J gene: TRBJ1-6
V gene: TRBV3-1/TRBV3-2
D gene: TRBD1
clone size: .
CDR3 DNA: TGTGCCAGCAGCCAAGGACAGGGCCAGAATTCACCCCTCCACTTT
CDR3 protein: CASSQGQGQNSPLHF

J gene: TRBJ1-1
V gene: TRBV6-2/TRBV6-3
D gene: .
clone size: .
CDR3 DNA: TGTGCCAGCAGCCTTACGGGGGACTCGAACACTGAAGCTTTCTTT
CDR3 protein: CASSLTGDSNTEAFF

J gene: TRBJ2-1
V gene: TRBV15
D gene: .
clone size: .
CDR3 DNA: TGTGCCACCAGCAGGCCCGGGGGGGACAGTGCCTACAATGAGCAGTTCTTC
CDR3 protein: CATSRPGGDSAYNEQFF

J gene: TRBJ1-1
V gene: TRBV7-2
D gene: .
clone size: .
CDR3 DNA: TGTGCCAGCAGAGCCTTTATTAACACTGAAGCTTTCTTT
CDR3 protein: CASRAFINTEAFF

J gene: TRBJ1-3
V gene: TRBV18
D gene: TRBD1
clone size: .
CDR3 DNA: TGTGCCAGCTCGACAGGGGGTACTGGAAACACCATATATTTT
CDR3 protein: CASSTGGTGNTIYF

J gene: TRBJ1-4
V gene: TRBV15
D gene: .
clone size: .
CDR3 DNA: TGTGCCACCAGCAGATGGACAGCTAATGAAAAACTGTTTTTT
CDR3 protein: CATSRWTANEKLFF

J gene: TRBJ1-1
V gene: TRBV4-3
D gene: .
clone size: .
CDR3 DNA: TGCGCCAGCAGCCTCGCCCGACAGAGCAACACTGAAGCTTTCTTT
CDR3 protein: CASSLARQSNTEAFF

J gene: TRBJ2-1
V gene: TRBV2
D gene: TRBD1
clone size: .
CDR3 DNA: TGTGCCAGCAGGGGGGAAGAGGGGGCTTACAATGAGCAGTTCTTC
CDR3 protein: CASRGEEGAYNEQFF